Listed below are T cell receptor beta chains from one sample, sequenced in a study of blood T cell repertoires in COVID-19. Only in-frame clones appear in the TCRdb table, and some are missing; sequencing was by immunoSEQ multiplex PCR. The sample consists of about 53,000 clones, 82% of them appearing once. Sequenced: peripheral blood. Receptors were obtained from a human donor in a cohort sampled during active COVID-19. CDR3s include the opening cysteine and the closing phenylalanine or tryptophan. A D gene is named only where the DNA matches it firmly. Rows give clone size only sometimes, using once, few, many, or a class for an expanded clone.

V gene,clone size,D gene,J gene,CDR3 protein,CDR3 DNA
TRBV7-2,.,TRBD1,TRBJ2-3,CASSPPRDRGRDTQYF,TGTGCCAGCAGCCCCCCCCGGGACAGGGGACGAGATACGCAGTATTTT
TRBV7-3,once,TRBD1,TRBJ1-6,CASSLGQNSPLHF,TGTGCCAGCAGCTTGGGACAGAATTCACCCCTCCACTTT
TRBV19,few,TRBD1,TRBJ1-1,CASSIAPDRGEAFF,TGTGCCAGTAGTATTGCCCCGGACAGGGGGGAAGCTTTCTTT
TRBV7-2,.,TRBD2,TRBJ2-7,CASSLGGGSPYEQYF,TGTGCCAGCAGCTTAGGCGGGGGGTCCCCCTACGAGCAGTACTTC
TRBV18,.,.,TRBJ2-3,CASSRQTDTQYF,TGTGCCAGCTCACGACAGACAGATACGCAGTATTTT
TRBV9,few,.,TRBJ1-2,CASSFSKGVSYGYTF,TGTGCCAGCAGTTTTTCAAAGGGGGTTAGCTATGGCTACACCTTC
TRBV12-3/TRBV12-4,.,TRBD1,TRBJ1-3,CASSLGTENTIYF,TGTGCCAGCAGTTTGGGGACAGAAAACACCATATATTTT
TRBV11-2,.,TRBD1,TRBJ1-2,CASSLGYRGRSNNYGYTF,TGTGCCAGCAGCTTGGGCTACAGGGGGCGTTCGAATAACTATGGCTACACCTTC
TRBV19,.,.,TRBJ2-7,CASSIGEGSTPYEQYF,TGTGCCAGTAGTATAGGTGAGGGATCGACCCCCTACGAGCAGTACTTC
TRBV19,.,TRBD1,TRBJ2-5,CASNGQGMSQETQYF,TGTGCCAGTAACGGACAGGGGATGAGTCAAGAGACCCAGTACTTC
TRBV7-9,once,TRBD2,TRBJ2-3,CASSLDSGGDSSTDTQYF,TGTGCCAGCAGCTTAGATAGCGGGGGGGATTCTAGCACAGATACGCAGTATTTT
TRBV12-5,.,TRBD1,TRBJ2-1,CASGLGDSNEQFF,TGTGCTAGTGGTTTGGGGGACAGCAATGAGCAGTTCTTC
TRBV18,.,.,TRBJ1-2,CASSDSLSYGYTF,TGTGCCAGCTCCGACAGTCTTAGTTATGGCTACACCTTC
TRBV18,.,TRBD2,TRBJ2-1,CASSLTSGRNNEQFF,TGTGCCAGCTCCCTCACTAGCGGGAGAAACAATGAGCAGTTCTTC
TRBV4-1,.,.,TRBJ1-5,CASSQLHSNQPQHF,TGCGCCAGCAGCCAATTACATAGCAATCAGCCCCAGCATTTT
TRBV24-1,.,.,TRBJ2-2,CATSVGRGTGELFF,TGTGCCACCAGTGTCGGGAGAGGCACCGGGGAGCTGTTTTTT
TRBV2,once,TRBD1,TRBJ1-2,CASSEDRGYGYTF,TGTGCCAGCAGTGAAGACAGGGGGTATGGCTACACCTTC
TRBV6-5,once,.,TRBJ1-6,CASSYGGPYNSPLHF,TGTGCCAGCAGTTACGGGGGCCCCTATAATTCACCCCTCCACTTT
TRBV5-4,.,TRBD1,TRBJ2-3,CASGSRGSTDTQYF,TGTGCCAGCGGAAGCAGGGGGAGCACAGATACGCAGTATTTT
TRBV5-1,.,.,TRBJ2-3,CASSLGPGGTDTQYF,TGCGCCAGCAGCTTGGGCCCGGGGGGCACAGATACGCAGTATTTT
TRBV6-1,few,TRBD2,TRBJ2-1,CASSEGIAGGYEQFF,TGTGCCAGCAGTGAAGGAATAGCGGGGGGTTATGAGCAGTTCTTC
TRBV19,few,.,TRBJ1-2,CASSVGVTYGYTF,TGTGCCAGTAGCGTCGGGGTGACTTATGGCTACACCTTC
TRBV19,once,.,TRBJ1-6,CASRGPRDNSPLHF,TGTGCCAGTAGGGGGCCTCGCGATAATTCACCCCTCCACTTT
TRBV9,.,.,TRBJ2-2,CASSVAQVNTGELFF,TGTGCCAGCAGCGTAGCACAGGTGAACACCGGGGAGCTGTTTTTT
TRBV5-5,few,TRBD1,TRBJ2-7,CASSVQGYEQYF,TGTGCCAGCAGCGTACAGGGGTACGAGCAGTACTTC
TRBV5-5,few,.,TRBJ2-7,CASSPPGFPSSYEQYF,TGTGCCAGCAGTCCCCCCGGGTTTCCGAGCTCCTACGAGCAGTACTTC
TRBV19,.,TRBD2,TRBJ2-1,CASSTSGGTNEQFF,TGTGCCAGTAGTACATCGGGGGGGACGAATGAGCAGTTCTTC
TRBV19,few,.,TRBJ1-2,CATTGLIYGYTF,TGTGCCACGACGGGACTGATCTATGGCTACACCTTC